This TCR beta chain was observed in a study of blood T cell repertoires in COVID-19. Overall study context: Donors in the United States, Italy and Spain gave samples during acute or convalescent COVID-19. PBMCs, B-cell-depleted T cells, or T cells provided the cDNA or gDNA that made up the material.

Under the authors' procedure: Reference gene primer amplification in the assay estimated nucleated cell counts. Profiled with immunoSEQ multiplex PCR; TCRdb holds only in-frame clones, not every one. Clonal size and the V and J genes are those of that table, whereas D and trimming came from the DNA. The sample shows approximately 150,000 clones, approximately 87% of them seen only once. The CDR3 has 15 amino acids. The V end lost 5 bases, the J end lost 6 bases, and 17 bases lay between the germline ends. CDR1 SGHVS and CDR2 FNYEAQ come from the germline V gene. V gene TRBV7-6 combines with J gene TRBJ2-1; possibly TRBD2 for D (5 bases). The sequenced sample was peripheral blood. The source of this sequence is a woman in her forties or fifties with active or convalescent COVID-19. This CDR3 reads CASSPDGEQLNEQFF. CDR3 nucleotides: TGTGCCAGCAGCCCCGACGGGGAGCAACTCAATGAGCAGTTCTTC.